This T cell receptor beta chain originates from a study of regulatory T cells in long-lasting Graves disease. Germline values: CDR1 LGHDT, CDR2 YNNKEL (reference sequence). V shed 0 bases, J shed 3 bases, and the junction held 7 bases outside the gene matches. The CDR3 loop spans 17 amino acids. Overall study findings and caveats: Persistent disease samples used TRBV28, TRBJ1-2 and TRBJ2-5 preferentially. Accuracy was possibly reduced by small sample size.

Time point here: newly diagnosed GD, antithyroid drugs for less than 3 months. Scientists built the TCR library using RNA that was extracted from PBMCs. Arm-PCR of CDR3 regions and iRepertoire HTBI primers were the basis on which TCR beta libraries were built. A single record per CDR3 protein comes from TCRdb applying MiXCR to the multiplex PCR reads. The repertoire consists of 580,000 or so distinct CDR3 sequences, with more than 15% occurring once and the leading ten covering around 13%. Many counts were recorded for this clonotype. Its antigen is not identified. In addition, the sample was reused for a study of T cells in Graves' hyperthyroidism and ophthalmopathy. That work states: Uncontrolled infection, other autoimmune disease, pregnancy or lactation excluded patients. Clonotypes that were expanded in thyroid above 0.001 mostly appeared in blood too.

The receptor was isolated from a young man with Graves disease. Here the sequenced sample was peripheral blood mononuclear cells (PBMCs), taken at new diagnosis, from a patient treated with antithyroid drugs. The chain carries TRBV3-1 and TRBJ2-3; TRBD2 matches at 9 bases. CDR3 DNA: TGTGCCAGCAGCCAAGAAAAAGCGGGAGGACGAACAGATACGCAGTATTTT. Its translation: CASSQEKAGGRTDTQYF.